A selection of T cell receptor beta chains follows, all from one sample in a study of blood T cell repertoires in COVID-19. The assay was immunoSEQ multiplex PCR, and TCRdb's table has in-frame clones only and misses some. This sample yields 250,000 to 300,000 clones, of which approximately 91% are seen a single time; over 2% belongs to the top ten. The sequencing sample was made of peripheral blood. These receptors all come from a woman aged 25 to 45 with COVID-19, enrolled during active disease. Each CDR3 is given with its conserved first and last residue. D genes are given only for firm matches. A clone size is listed for some rows: how often the clone was seen (once, few, many), or a class if it is expanded.

>-|TRBJ1-2|14|TRBV5-6|-
CASSPAGLGAGYTF
TGTGCCAGCAGCCCCGCAGGGCTGGGTGCGGGCTACACCTTC
>-|TRBJ2-1|11|TRBV25-1|-
CASSRNREQFF
TGTGCCAGCAGCAGAAACAGGGAGCAGTTCTTC
>-|TRBJ2-1|15|TRBV9|-
CASSSGGRGYNEQFF
TGTGCCAGCAGCTCCGGGGGAAGGGGTTACAATGAGCAGTTCTTC
>-|TRBJ2-1|13|TRBV11-3|-
CASSHRGLGEQFF
TGTGCCAGCAGCCACCGGGGGTTGGGTGAGCAGTTCTTC
>-|TRBJ2-2|17|TRBV5-1|-
CASSSSRGHPNTGELFF
TGCGCCAGCAGCTCGTCCCGGGGACACCCGAACACCGGGGAGCTGTTTTTT
>-|TRBJ2-5|14|TRBV19|TRBD1
CASSVTGGEETQYF
TGTGCCAGTAGTGTGACAGGGGGGGAGGAGACCCAGTACTTC
>-|TRBJ2-3|14|TRBV6-1|TRBD2
CASSEQRGSDTQYF
TGTGCCAGCAGTGAACAGCGGGGGTCAGATACGCAGTATTTT
>-|TRBJ2-1|16|TRBV7-9|-
CASSLASGRKYNEQFF
TGTGCCAGCAGCTTAGCATCCGGCAGGAAATACAATGAGCAGTTCTTC
>-|TRBJ2-7|14|TRBV3-1/TRBV3-2|-
CASSLRGPSYEQYF
TGTGCCAGCAGCCTCAGGGGTCCCTCCTACGAGCAGTACTTC
>-|TRBJ1-5|16|TRBV11-3|-
CASSLVVKGCNQPQHF
TGTGCCAGCAGCTTAGTAGTAAAGGGGTGCAATCAGCCCCAGCATTTT
>once|TRBJ2-2|15|TRBV5-5|-
CASISKGPNTGELFF
TGTGCCAGCATATCAAAGGGGCCGAACACCGGGGAGCTGTTTTTT
>-|TRBJ1-5|12|TRBV19|-
CASGRGNQPQHF
TGTGCCAGTGGCCGGGGCAATCAGCCCCAGCATTTT
>few|TRBJ2-5|13|TRBV2|TRBD2
CASSGGLAETQYF
TGTGCCAGCAGTGGGGGACTAGCGGAGACCCAGTACTTC
>-|TRBJ1-1|15|TRBV5-1|-
CASSWGVAGNTEAFF
TGCGCCAGCAGCTGGGGGGTCGCAGGGAACACTGAAGCTTTCTTT
>-|TRBJ2-6|19|TRBV18|-
CASSLYPGTVSSGANVLTF
TGTGCCAGCTCACTATATCCGGGAACGGTGAGCTCTGGGGCCAACGTCCTGACTTTC
>-|TRBJ2-3|13|TRBV11-2|-
CASSLSWTDTQYF
TGTGCCAGCAGCTTAAGCTGGACAGATACGCAGTATTTT
>-|TRBJ1-2|11|TRBV30|-
CAWSTGTSYTF
TGTGCCTGGAGCACCGGGACAAGCTACACCTTC
>-|TRBJ2-7|15|TRBV28|TRBD1
CASRLTGGRGNEQYF
TGTGCCAGCAGGCTAACAGGGGGCAGAGGTAACGAGCAGTACTTC
>-|TRBJ2-2|11|TRBV20-1|-
CSARDQGELFF
TGCAGTGCTAGAGATCAGGGGGAGCTGTTTTTT
>-|TRBJ1-2|16|TRBV5-1|-
CASSYGQSHDNYGYTF
TGCGCCAGCAGCTACGGACAGTCCCACGATAACTATGGCTACACCTTC
>-|TRBJ1-5|14|TRBV19|TRBD1
CATSGGEYNQPQHF
TGTGCCACCTCAGGGGGCGAATACAATCAGCCCCAGCATTTT
>once|TRBJ1-1|13|TRBV5-1|-
CASSLLSGAEAFF
TGCGCCAGCAGCTTACTTTCAGGGGCTGAAGCTTTCTTT
>-|TRBJ2-3|16|TRBV6-6|-
CASSRDSGTRTDTQYF
TGTGCCAGCAGTCGAGATAGCGGAACTCGCACAGATACGCAGTATTTT
>-|TRBJ2-5|14|TRBV6-5|TRBD2
CASSPGGAAGTQYF
TGTGCCAGCAGTCCGGGGGGGGCTGCCGGGACCCAGTACTTC
>-|TRBJ1-1|13|TRBV6-2/TRBV6-3|-
CATSGGRNTEAFF
TGTGCCACCAGCGGGGGGAGGAACACTGAAGCTTTCTTT
>-|TRBJ1-3|15|TRBV7-2|-
CASSPRFGAGNTIYF
TGTGCCAGCAGCCCCCGGTTTGGAGCTGGAAACACCATATATTTT
>-|TRBJ1-2|13|TRBV27|TRBD1
CASRGDRDYGYTF
TGTGCCAGCAGGGGGGACAGGGACTATGGCTACACCTTC
>-|TRBJ2-1|19|TRBV4-1|TRBD2
CASSPSTSGVGISYNEQFF
TGCGCCAGCAGCCCTTCGACTAGCGGGGTGGGTATCTCCTACAATGAGCAGTTCTTC
>-|TRBJ1-6|15|TRBV3-1/TRBV3-2|TRBD1
CASSQVGTGDSPLHF
TGTGCCAGCAGCCAAGTCGGGACAGGGGATTCACCCCTCCACTTT
>-|TRBJ2-7|16|TRBV19|-
CASSMIWGFEGYEQYF
TGTGCCAGTAGCATGATCTGGGGATTTGAGGGCTACGAGCAGTACTTC
>-|TRBJ2-2|18|TRBV30|TRBD2
CAWSSRLAGGPGTGELFF
TGTGCCTGGAGTTCACGACTAGCGGGAGGGCCGGGCACCGGGGAGCTGTTTTTT
>-|TRBJ1-6|18|TRBV21-1|-
CASSKVGGVGVINSPLHF
TGTGCCAGCAGCAAAGTTGGTGGGGTAGGGGTGATCAATTCACCCCTCCACTTT
>-|TRBJ2-7|13|TRBV5-4|TRBD2
CASSLSGAVEQYF
TGTGCCAGCAGCCTAAGCGGGGCTGTCGAGCAGTACTTC
>-|TRBJ2-7|15|TRBV5-4|TRBD1
CASSRRDRVTYEQYF
TGTGCCAGCAGTCGACGAGACAGGGTAACCTACGAGCAGTACTTC
>-|TRBJ1-4|15|TRBV28|-
CASSSRTATNEKLFF
TGTGCCAGCAGCTCACGGACAGCAACTAATGAAAAACTGTTTTTT
>-|TRBJ1-4|14|TRBV2|-
CASSLGGTNEKLFF
TGTGCCAGCAGTCTAGGGGGAACTAATGAAAAACTGTTTTTT
>-|TRBJ2-3|13|TRBV5-1|TRBD2
CASRSGREDTQYF
TGCGCCAGCAGGTCAGGGAGGGAGGATACGCAGTATTTT
>-|TRBJ1-5|16|TRBV4-1|-
CASSQDRGTDNRPQHF
TGCGCCAGCAGCCAAGATCGGGGGACGGACAATCGTCCCCAGCATTTT
>-|TRBJ1-1|12|TRBV3-1/TRBV3-2|-
CASSHPGTEAFF
TGTGCCAGCAGCCATCCGGGCACTGAAGCTTTCTTT
>once|TRBJ1-2|12|TRBV28|-
CASSYRAIGYTF
TGTGCCAGCAGTTACAGGGCTATCGGCTACACCTTC
>-|TRBJ1-5|14|TRBV19|-
CASSIAGQGKPQHF
TGTGCCAGTAGTATAGCTGGGCAGGGAAAGCCCCAGCATTTT